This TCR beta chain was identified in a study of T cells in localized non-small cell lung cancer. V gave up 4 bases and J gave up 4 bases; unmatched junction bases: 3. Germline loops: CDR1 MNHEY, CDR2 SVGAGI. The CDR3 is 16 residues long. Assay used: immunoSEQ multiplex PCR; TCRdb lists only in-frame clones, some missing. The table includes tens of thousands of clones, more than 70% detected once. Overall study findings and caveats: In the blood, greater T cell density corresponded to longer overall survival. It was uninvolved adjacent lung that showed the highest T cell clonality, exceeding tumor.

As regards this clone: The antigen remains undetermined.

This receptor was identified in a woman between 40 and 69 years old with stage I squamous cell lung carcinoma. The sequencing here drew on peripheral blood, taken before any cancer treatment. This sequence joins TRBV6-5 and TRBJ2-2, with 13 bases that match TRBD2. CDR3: CASSSGLAGPTGELFF. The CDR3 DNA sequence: TGTGCCAGCAGTTCGGGACTAGCGGGACCCACCGGGGAGCTGTTTTTT.